The T cell receptor beta chain under discussion was sequenced for a study of blood T cell repertoires in COVID-19. Across the whole study: Material from acute and convalescent COVID-19 was sourced from the United States, Italy and Spain. PBMCs, B-cell-depleted T cells, or T cells provided the cDNA or gDNA that made up the material.

There are 14 residues in the CDR3. V gave up 4 bases and J gave up 5 bases; unmatched junction bases: 6. CDR1 and CDR2 from the germline V gene are LGHDT and YNNKEL (reference sequence). Method: immunoSEQ multiplex PCR; TCRdb's copy keeps in-frame clones and lacks some. The sample shows roughly 250,000 clones, 84% of them seen only once. Sequencing used peripheral blood. This receptor was taken from a man in his fifties with acute or convalescent COVID-19. This chain joins TRBV3-1 (or the pseudogene TRBV3-2) and TRBJ2-7; 9 nucleotides agree with TRBD1. The CDR3 loop is CASSPLTGGNEQYF. The CDR3 DNA sequence: TGTGCCAGCAGCCCCCTGACAGGGGGAAACGAGCAGTACTTC.